The 32 T cell receptor beta chains reported below all come from one sample, sequenced in a study of blood T cell repertoires in COVID-19. Data came from immunoSEQ multiplex PCR; TCRdb stores just in-frame clones and leaves some out. This table holds about 210,000 clones, around four fifths found once. Sample: peripheral blood. The receptors here all came from a woman between 70 and 85 years old with COVID-19, enrolled during active disease.

The V and J genes are TRBV3-1 (or the pseudogene TRBV3-2) and TRBJ2-3, with TRBD2 matching 14 bases. Germline V lookup: CDR1 LGHDT, CDR2 YNNKEL (reference sequence). J was trimmed by 3 bases and V by 4 bases; bases with no gene match: 3. There are 16 residues in the CDR3. The CDR3 loop is CASSPGLAGETDTQYF. The CDR3 coding sequence is TGTGCCAGCAGCCCGGGACTAGCGGGAGAAACAGATACGCAGTATTTT.

The V call is TRBV3-1 (or the pseudogene TRBV3-2), the J call TRBJ1-1; tentatively, D is TRBD1 (6 bases). This CDR3 has 16 amino acids. From germline, CDR1 is LGHDT and CDR2 YNNKEL (reference sequence). The V and J ends lost 3 bases and 7 bases respectively, with 21 bases between them. The CDR3 sequence is CASSQPGTGTRGEAFF. Here the CDR3 DNA reads TGTGCCAGCAGCCAGCCGGGGACGGGGACCAGGGGTGAAGCTTTCTTT.

J is TRBJ1-5 and V is TRBV30; D may be TRBD1 (6 bases). V was cut by 2 bases and J by 2 bases, with 10 bases left in between. The germline V gene has CDR1 GTSNPN and CDR2 SVGIG (reference sequence). The CDR3 spans 14 residues. The CDR3 sequence: CAWSPPGGNQPQHF. The CDR3 bases are TGTGCCTGGAGTCCACCAGGGGGCAATCAGCCCCAGCATTTT.

In this sample, this clone turned up a few times. The chain employs TRBV5-1 and TRBJ2-7; D may be TRBD2 (5 bases). Trimming pared 0 bases from V and 7 bases from J, leaving 14 bases between. The CDR3 is 14 amino acids. Germline V CDR1 and CDR2: SGHRS, YFSETQ. CDR3 nucleotide sequence: TGCGCCAGCAGCTTGGACGGATCGACGGGGGAGCAGTACTTC. It is translated as CASSLDGSTGEQYF. The full variable domain, in which reference TRBV5-1 and TRBJ2-7 provide the parts outside the CDR3, is KAGVTQTPRYLIKTRGQQVTLSCSPISGHRSVSWYQQTPGQGLQFLFEYFSETQRNKGNFPGRFSGRQFSNSRSEMNVSTLELGDSALYLCASSLDGSTGEQYFGPGTRLTVT.

This clone was counted a single time. The chain couples TRBV6-5 to TRBJ2-7; TRBD1 is a possible D gene (5 bases). The ends were cut back, 2 bases at V and 4 bases at J, with 12 bases in the middle. Germline V gene data show CDR1 as MNHEY and CDR2 as SVGAGI. This CDR3 has 14 residues. CDR3 in DNA: TGTGCCAGCAGTTACCTCAGGGCTGGATACGAGCAGTACTTC. Its translation: CASSYLRAGYEQYF.

The rearrangement uses TRBV6-2 or TRBV6-3 and TRBJ2-7; 10 nucleotides agree with TRBD1. Germline lookup yields CDR1 MNHEY and CDR2 SVGEGT. CDR3 size: 14 residues. With 6 bases clipped from V and 4 bases from J, the junction kept 6 bases outside the gene matches. The DNA for the CDR3 is TGTGCCAGCAGCCGGACAGGGGGAGGTTACGAGCAGTACTTC. Protein product: CASSRTGGGYEQYF.

The sample holds a few counts of this clone. The sample contains more than one DNA sequence encoding this CDR3. The CDR3 bases are TGTGCCAGCATCCTCAACACTGAAGCTTTCTTT. Encoded protein: CASILNTEAFF. This chain links TRBV28 with TRBJ1-1; the D is unclear. V was clipped by 7 bases and J by 2 bases, with 5 bases between them. CDR1 is MDHEN, CDR2 SYDVKM, per germline. The CDR3 has 11 residues. Supplemented by reference TRBV28 and TRBJ1-1, the full variable domain reads DVKVTQSSRYLVKRTGEKVFLECVQDMDHENMFWYRQDPGLGLRLIYFSYDVKMKEKGDIPEGYSVSREKKERFSLILESASTNQTSMYLCASILNTEAFFGQGTRLTVV.

The chain combines TRBV6-5 with TRBJ1-4, with a tentative D call TRBD1 (5 bases). Deletions cut 6 bases from V and 5 bases from J, with 16 bases between. The CDR3 is 15 residues long. The germline V gene encodes CDR1 MNHEY and CDR2 SVGAGI. The CDR3 region is CASRPGGGTNEKLFF. The DNA of the CDR3 is TGTGCCAGCAGGCCCGGGGGGGGGACGAATGAAAAACTGTTTTTT.

This rearrangement joins TRBV28 to TRBJ2-3, with D maybe TRBD2 (5 bases). The V gene's germline CDR1 is MDHEN and CDR2 SYDVKM. The V end lost 6 bases, the J end lost 1 base, and 17 bases lay between the germline ends. The CDR3 consists of 16 residues. The CDR3 sequence: CASRGPMRVGTDTQYF. CDR3 nucleotides: TGTGCCAGCAGGGGTCCAATGAGGGTGGGCACAGATACGCAGTATTTT.

The genes are TRBV28 and TRBJ1-5; D perhaps matches TRBD1 (5 bases). The CDR3 length is 15 residues. The V gene lost 7 bases and the J gene lost 6 bases, with 19 bases spanning the gap. Germline V CDR1 and CDR2: MDHEN, SYDVKM. CDR3 loop: CASIPSGGESQPQHF. The CDR3 nucleotides are TGTGCCAGCATTCCCTCGGGGGGGGAGAGTCAGCCCCAGCATTTT. The whole variable domain, filled in from reference TRBV28 and TRBJ1-5, reads DVKVTQSSRYLVKRTGEKVFLECVQDMDHENMFWYRQDPGLGLRLIYFSYDVKMKEKGDIPEGYSVSREKKERFSLILESASTNQTSMYLCASIPSGGESQPQHFGDGTRLSIL.

The chain joins TRBV5-6 to TRBJ1-2; 9 bases agree with TRBD1. The CDR3 is 14 residues long. Germline lookup yields CDR1 SGHDT and CDR2 YYEEEE. After removal of 4 bases from V and 7 bases from J, the junction contained 8 bases not matched to a gene. The CDR3 sequence: CASSRDREGSGYTF. The DNA of the CDR3 is TGTGCCAGCAGCCGGGACAGGGAAGGGTCTGGCTACACCTTC.

The rearrangement links TRBV6-6 to TRBJ1-5; TRBD1 might be the D (5 bases). This CDR3 region has 15 residues. V was clipped by 6 bases and J by 2 bases, with 14 bases between them. CDR1 is MNHNY and CDR2 is SVGAGI in the germline V gene (reference sequence). This chain's CDR3 is CASRDAGLGNQPQHF. In nucleotides, the CDR3 is TGTGCCAGCAGGGACGCAGGGTTGGGCAATCAGCCCCAGCATTTT.

The V gene is TRBV7-8, the J gene TRBJ2-5, with 10 positions matching TRBD1. Trimming at V came to 0 bases and at J to 5 bases, leaving 6 bases not matched to a gene. This CDR3 is built from 16 residues. Germline values: CDR1 SGHVS, CDR2 FQNEAQ. CDR3 residues: CASSLATGGGGETQYF. The CDR3 region has the DNA TGTGCCAGCAGCTTAGCGACAGGGGGCGGAGGTGAGACCCAGTACTTC.

There are a few counts of this clone. The chain recombines TRBV2 with TRBJ1-2; maybe TRBD1 (6 bases). Germline V gives CDR1 SNHLY, CDR2 FYNNEI. The V end lost 4 bases, the J end lost 2 bases, and 8 bases lay between the germline ends. This CDR3 has 13 residues. The DNA of the CDR3 is TGTGCCAGCAGTGGGACAGTCAACTATGGCTACACCTTC. The encoded protein is CASSGTVNYGYTF.

The count of this clone is one. The CDR3 bases are TGTGCCAGCAGCTTAGGGGGACAGGGGGCCAGGTACGAGCAGTACTTC. Protein product: CASSLGGQGARYEQYF. V gene TRBV11-2 combines with J gene TRBJ2-7; 12 nucleotides match TRBD1. The CDR3 is 16 amino acids. V trimming: 1 base; J trimming: 4 bases; junction bases outside the gene matches: 5. Germline V lookup: CDR1 SGHAT, CDR2 FQNNGV.

The chain couples TRBV2 to TRBJ2-5, with D possibly being TRBD2 (6 bases). Germline CDR1 is SNHLY and CDR2 is FYNNEI. The length of the CDR3 is 17 residues. V was pared by 4 bases and J by 7 bases, with 25 bases between. The CDR3: CASSVPGLPGSSGTQYF. The CDR3 region has the DNA TGTGCCAGCAGTGTCCCGGGACTCCCCGGTTCCTCAGGGACCCAGTACTTC.

This rearrangement joins TRBV19 to TRBJ1-5; 7 positions agree with TRBD1. The CDR3 has 17 amino acids. Losses at the gene ends were 5 bases for V and 0 bases for J; bases not matched to a gene: 10. Germline V gene sequence: CDR1 LNHDA, CDR2 SQIVND (reference sequence). CDR3 nucleotide sequence: TGTGCCAGTAGTTTCGAAACTGGGACAGCTAGCAATCAGCCCCAGCATTTT. Protein: CASSFETGTASNQPQHF.

The chain carries TRBV6-1 and TRBJ2-1, with 13 bases that match TRBD2. Unmatched junction bases numbered 10, after V lost 3 bases and J lost 8 bases. Per germline, CDR1 MNHNS and CDR2 SASEGT. There are 17 residues in the CDR3. CDR3 nucleotides: TGTGCCAGCAGTGACCAACTCGGACTAGCGGGAGCCGATGAGCAGTTCTTC. Protein: CASSDQLGLAGADEQFF.

The chain uses TRBV7-2 and TRBJ2-1; possibly TRBD1 for D (5 bases). Germline CDR1 reads SGHTA; CDR2 reads FQGNSA. V lost 0 bases and J lost 5, with 5 bases in between. This CDR3 is built from 13 residues. CDR3 protein: CASSLAGHNEQFF. For the CDR3, the DNA is TGTGCCAGCAGCTTAGCGGGGCACAATGAGCAGTTCTTC.

This chain connects TRBV28 to TRBJ2-1; 12 bases map to TRBD2. The length of the CDR3 is 16 residues. The junction had 10 bases not matched to a gene; V was cut back by 8 bases and J by 5 bases. The germline V gene has CDR1 MDHEN and CDR2 SYDVKM. CDR3 DNA sequence: TGTGCCAGCCGGGCAAGGACTAGCGGGACAAACAATGAGCAGTTCTTC. Protein sequence: CASRARTSGTNNEQFF. The full variable domain, completed using reference TRBV28 and TRBJ2-1, is DVKVTQSSRYLVKRTGEKVFLECVQDMDHENMFWYRQDPGLGLRLIYFSYDVKMKEKGDIPEGYSVSREKKERFSLILESASTNQTSMYLCASRARTSGTNNEQFFGPGTRLTVL.

This CDR3 is CASSLSGSYTDTQYF. Here the CDR3 DNA reads TGTGCCAGCAGCTTAAGTGGCTCTTACACAGATACGCAGTATTTT. The rearrangement uses TRBV7-3 and TRBJ2-3; D is undetermined. Trimming removed 1 base from V and 2 bases from J, with 10 bases in between. The germline CDR1 and CDR2 sequences are SGHTA and FQGTGA. The CDR3 loop spans 15 amino acids. Supplemented by reference TRBV7-3 and TRBJ2-3, the full variable domain reads GAGVSQTPSNKVTEKGKYVELRCDPISGHTALYWYRQSLGQGPEFLIYFQGTGAADDSGLPNDRFFAVRPEGSVSTLKIQRTERGDSAVYLCASSLSGSYTDTQYFGPGTRLTVL.

The V gene is TRBV7-2, the J gene TRBJ2-1, with TRBD2 identical over 14 bases. CDR3 length: 16 amino acids. The J segment lost 9 bases and the V segment lost 5 bases, leaving 9 bases of the junction unmatched. The germline gives CDR1 SGHTA, CDR2 FQGNSA. In DNA, the CDR3 is TGTGCCAGCAGCCTGACTAGCGGGAGGGTAGGCGCTGAGCAGTTCTTC. Its translation is CASSLTSGRVGAEQFF.

This clone was seen a few times. The rearrangement joins TRBV5-8 to TRBJ2-4; 10 bases align to TRBD2. CDR3 size: 19 residues. Germline assignment: CDR1 SGHTS and CDR2 YDEGEE. V shed 3 bases, J shed 0 bases, and the junction held 12 bases outside the gene matches. The CDR3: CASSSLRRTSGLAKNIQYF. CDR3 coding DNA: TGTGCCAGCAGCTCTCTTCGACGGACTAGCGGACTAGCCAAAAACATTCAGTACTTC.

A word on this clone: The same CDR3 also results from other DNA sequences found in this sample. This sequence joins TRBV28 and TRBJ1-1; D remains ambiguous. V gave up 10 bases and J gave up 0 bases, with 6 bases separating them. Per the germline V gene, CDR1 is MDHEN and CDR2 is SYDVKM. The CDR3 is made up of 11 amino acids. The CDR3 region is CATYMNTEAFF. The CDR3 bases are TGTGCCACATACATGAACACTGAAGCTTTCTTT.

The genes are TRBV29-1 and TRBJ1-2, with TRBD1 matching 10 bases. With V trimmed by 5 bases and J by 3 bases, 3 bases remained unmatched. The germline V gene has CDR1 SQVTM and CDR2 ANQGSEA. The CDR3 spans 13 residues. The CDR3 nucleotides read TGCAGCGTTTTGACAGGGGGCGACTATGGCTACACCTTC. It codes for CSVLTGGDYGYTF.

The chain carries TRBV30 and TRBJ2-3; TRBD2 matches 10 bases. Germline V gene data show CDR1 as GTSNPN and CDR2 as SVGIG (reference sequence). The CDR3 covers 15 residues. The J segment lost 3 bases and the V segment lost 5 bases, leaving 8 bases of the junction unmatched. CDR3 sequence reads: CAWGLAGGGTDTQYF. The CDR3 DNA reads as TGTGCCTGGGGCTTAGCGGGAGGAGGGACAGATACGCAGTATTTT.

This chain links TRBV29-1 with TRBJ1-5; tentative D call: TRBD1 (5 bases). The length of the CDR3 is 13 residues. CDR1 and CDR2 (germline): SQVTM, ANQGSEA. The germline V and J ends were trimmed by 8 bases and 0 bases, with 11 bases remaining between them. CDR3 in amino acids: CSTGNYSNQPQHF. The CDR3 DNA reads TGCAGCACAGGTAATTATAGCAATCAGCCCCAGCATTTT.

The V call is TRBV19, the J call TRBJ1-2; the match to TRBD1 covers 9 bases. The J segment lost 1 base and the V segment lost 7 bases, leaving 10 bases of the junction unmatched. The germline V gene encodes CDR1 LNHDA and CDR2 SQIVND (reference sequence). The CDR3 spans 16 residues. This CDR3 reads CASNPSGQGGNYGYTF. The DNA for the CDR3 is TGTGCCAGTAATCCATCGGGACAGGGTGGTAACTATGGCTACACCTTC.

The genes are TRBV2 and TRBJ1-5; TRBD1 might be the D (6 bases). The germline gives CDR1 SNHLY, CDR2 FYNNEI. Trimming left V 7 bases short and J 6 bases short, with 16 bases between. CDR3 size: 14 residues. CDR3 protein: CASMMAVQGQPQHF. CDR3 DNA sequence: TGTGCCAGCATGATGGCGGTACAGGGTCAGCCCCAGCATTTT.

V is TRBV9 and J is TRBJ2-2; TRBD2 aligns across 8 bases. V was pared by 4 bases and J by 7 bases, with 12 bases of the junction left unmatched. CDR1 is SGDLS, CDR2 YYNGEE, per germline. The CDR3 consists of 16 residues. DNA for the CDR3: TGTGCCAGCAGCCCCGGACTAGCCGGAGGGGGCGGGGAGCTGTTTTTT. Its protein product is CASSPGLAGGGGELFF. Drawing the rest from reference TRBV9 and TRBJ2-2, the complete variable domain is DSGVTQTPKHLITATGQRVTLRCSPRSGDLSVYWYQQSLDQGLQFLIQYYNGEERAKGNILERFSAQQFPDLHSELNLSSLELGDSALYFCASSPGLAGGGGELFFGEGSRLTVL.

This rearrangement joins TRBV6-2 or TRBV6-3 to TRBJ2-2, with a possible D match to TRBD1 (6 bases). The CDR3 has 16 residues. V was clipped by 1 base and J by 6 bases, with 15 bases between them. Germline V gene sequence: CDR1 MNHEY, CDR2 SVGEGT. Here the CDR3 reads CASSYYGGSDAGELFF. The CDR3 DNA reads as TGTGCCAGCAGTTACTATGGGGGCTCGGACGCCGGGGAGCTGTTTTTT.

This sequence joins TRBV2 and TRBJ2-7, with 9 bases fitting TRBD1. Trimming removed 5 bases from V and 4 bases from J; junction bases left unmatched: 6. The germline gives CDR1 SNHLY, CDR2 FYNNEI. This CDR3 has 14 residues. CDR3 coding DNA: TGTGCCAGCAGTTTCGGGACAGGGTGGTACGAGCAGTACTTC. Translating gives CASSFGTGWYEQYF.